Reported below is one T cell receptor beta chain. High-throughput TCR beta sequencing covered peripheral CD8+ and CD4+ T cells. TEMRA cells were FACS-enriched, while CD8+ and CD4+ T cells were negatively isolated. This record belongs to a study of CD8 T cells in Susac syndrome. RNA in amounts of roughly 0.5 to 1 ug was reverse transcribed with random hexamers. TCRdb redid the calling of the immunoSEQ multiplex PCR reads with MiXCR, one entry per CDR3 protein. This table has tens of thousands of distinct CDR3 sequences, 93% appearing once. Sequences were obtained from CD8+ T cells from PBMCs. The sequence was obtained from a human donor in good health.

CDR3 nucleotides: TGCAGTGCTAGTCCCATGAGGACAGGGTCCTCCTACGAGCAGTACTTC. Translated: CSASPMRTGSSYEQYF. J is TRBJ2-7 and V is TRBV20-1, with 8 bases that match TRBD1. Germline trimming cut 3 bases from V and 0 bases from J; bases unmatched to any gene: 10. Per germline, CDR1 DFQATT and CDR2 SNEGSKA (reference sequence). This CDR3 is built from 16 residues.